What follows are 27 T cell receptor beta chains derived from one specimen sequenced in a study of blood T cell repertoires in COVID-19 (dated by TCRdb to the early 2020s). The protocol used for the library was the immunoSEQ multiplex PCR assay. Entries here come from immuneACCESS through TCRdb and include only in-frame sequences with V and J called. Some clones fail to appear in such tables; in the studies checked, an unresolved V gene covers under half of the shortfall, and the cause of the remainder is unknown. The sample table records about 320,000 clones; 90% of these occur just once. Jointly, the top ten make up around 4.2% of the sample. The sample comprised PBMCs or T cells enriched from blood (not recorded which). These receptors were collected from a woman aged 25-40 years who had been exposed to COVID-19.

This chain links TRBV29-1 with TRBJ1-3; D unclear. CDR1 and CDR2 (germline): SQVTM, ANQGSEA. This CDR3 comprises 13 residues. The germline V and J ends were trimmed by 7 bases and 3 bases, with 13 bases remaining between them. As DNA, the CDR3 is TGCAGCGCCCGCACGCGCCTTGGAAACACCATATATTTT. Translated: CSARTRLGNTIYF. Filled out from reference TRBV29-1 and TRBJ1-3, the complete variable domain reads SAVISQKPSRDICQRGTSLTIQCQVDSQVTMMFWYRQQPGQSLTLIATANQGSEATYESGFVIDKFPISRPNLTFSTLTVSNMSPEDSSIYLCSARTRLGNTIYFGEGSWLTVV.

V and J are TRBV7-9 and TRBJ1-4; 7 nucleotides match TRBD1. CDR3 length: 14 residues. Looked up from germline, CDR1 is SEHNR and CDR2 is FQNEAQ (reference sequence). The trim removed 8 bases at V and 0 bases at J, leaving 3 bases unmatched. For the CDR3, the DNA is TGTGCCAGCGTTACAGGGGCAACTAATGAAAAACTGTTTTTT. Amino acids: CASVTGATNEKLFF.

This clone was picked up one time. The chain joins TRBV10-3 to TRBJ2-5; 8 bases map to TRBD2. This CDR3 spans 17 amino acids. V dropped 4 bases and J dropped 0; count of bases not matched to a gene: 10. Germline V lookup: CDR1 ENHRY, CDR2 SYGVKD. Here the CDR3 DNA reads TGTGCCATCAGTGGTCCAGGGCGCGGGGGGAACCAAGAGACCCAGTACTTC. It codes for CAISGPGRGGNQETQYF.

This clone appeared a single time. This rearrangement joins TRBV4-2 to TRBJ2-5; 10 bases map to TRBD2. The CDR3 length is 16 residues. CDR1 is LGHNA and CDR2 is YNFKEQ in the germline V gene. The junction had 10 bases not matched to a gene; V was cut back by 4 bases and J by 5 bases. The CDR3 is CASSPRGLAGEETQYF. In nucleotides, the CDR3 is TGTGCCAGCAGCCCCAGGGGGCTAGCGGGGGAGGAGACCCAGTACTTC.

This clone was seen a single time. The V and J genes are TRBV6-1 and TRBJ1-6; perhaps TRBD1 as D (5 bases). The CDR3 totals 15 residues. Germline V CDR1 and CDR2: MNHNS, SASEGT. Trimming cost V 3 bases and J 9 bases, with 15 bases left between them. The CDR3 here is CASSEGRVQVSPLHF. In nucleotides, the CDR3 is TGTGCCAGCAGTGAGGGCAGGGTGCAGGTTTCACCCCTCCACTTT.

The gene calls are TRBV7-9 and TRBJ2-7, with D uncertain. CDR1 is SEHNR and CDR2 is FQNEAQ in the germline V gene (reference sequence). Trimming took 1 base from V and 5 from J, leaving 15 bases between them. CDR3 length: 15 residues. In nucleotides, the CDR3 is TGTGCCAGCAGCTTAGGGGCCGGAAGCCTAAACGAGCAGTACTTC. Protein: CASSLGAGSLNEQYF.

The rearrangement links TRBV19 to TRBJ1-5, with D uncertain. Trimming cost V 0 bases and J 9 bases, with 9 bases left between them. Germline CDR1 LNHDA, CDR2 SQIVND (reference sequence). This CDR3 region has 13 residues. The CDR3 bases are TGTGCCAGTAGTATAGATCTTGAGGGGCCCCAGCATTTT. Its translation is CASSIDLEGPQHF.

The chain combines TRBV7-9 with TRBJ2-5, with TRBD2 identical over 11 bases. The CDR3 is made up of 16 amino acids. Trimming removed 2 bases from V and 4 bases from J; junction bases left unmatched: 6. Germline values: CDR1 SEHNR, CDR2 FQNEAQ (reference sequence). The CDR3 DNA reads TGTGCCAGCAGCTTACGGCTAGCGGGGGGAAGAGAGACCCAGTACTTC. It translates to CASSLRLAGGRETQYF.

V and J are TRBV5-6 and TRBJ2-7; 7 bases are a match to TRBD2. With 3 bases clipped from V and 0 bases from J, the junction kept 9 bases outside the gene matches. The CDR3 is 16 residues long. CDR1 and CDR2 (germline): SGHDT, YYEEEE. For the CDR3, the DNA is TGTGCCAGCAGCTCACGTCGGGCTAGCGGCTCCTACGAGCAGTACTTC. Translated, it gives CASSSRRASGSYEQYF.

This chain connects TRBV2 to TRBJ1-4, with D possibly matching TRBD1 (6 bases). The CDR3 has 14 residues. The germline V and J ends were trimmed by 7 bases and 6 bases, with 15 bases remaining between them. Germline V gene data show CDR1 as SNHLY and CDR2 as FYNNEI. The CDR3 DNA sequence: TGTGCCAGCAATCCGACAGGTTCTGATGAAAAACTGTTTTTT. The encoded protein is CASNPTGSDEKLFF.

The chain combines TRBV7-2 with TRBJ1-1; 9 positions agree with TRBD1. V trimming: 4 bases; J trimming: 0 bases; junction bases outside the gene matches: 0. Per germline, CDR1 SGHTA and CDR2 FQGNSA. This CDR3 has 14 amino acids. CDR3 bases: TGTGCCAGCAGCTGGACAGGGGTGAACACTGAAGCTTTCTTT. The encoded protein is CASSWTGVNTEAFF.

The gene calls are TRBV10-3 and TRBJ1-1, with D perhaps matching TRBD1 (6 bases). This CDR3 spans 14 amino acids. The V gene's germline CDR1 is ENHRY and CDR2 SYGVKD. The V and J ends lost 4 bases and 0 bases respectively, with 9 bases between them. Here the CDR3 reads CAISVDSVNTEAFF. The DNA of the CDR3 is TGTGCCATCAGTGTGGACAGTGTGAACACTGAAGCTTTCTTT.

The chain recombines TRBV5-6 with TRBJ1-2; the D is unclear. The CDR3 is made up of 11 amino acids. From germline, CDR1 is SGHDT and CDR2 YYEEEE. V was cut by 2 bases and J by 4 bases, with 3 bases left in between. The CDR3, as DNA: TGTGCCAGCAGCTTAGCCTATGGCTACACCTTC. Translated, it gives CASSLAYGYTF.

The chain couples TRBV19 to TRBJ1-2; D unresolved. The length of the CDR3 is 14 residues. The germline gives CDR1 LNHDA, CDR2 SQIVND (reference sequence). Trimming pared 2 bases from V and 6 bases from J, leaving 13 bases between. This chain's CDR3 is CASSILLPTDGYTF. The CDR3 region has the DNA TGTGCCAGTAGTATACTCCTCCCTACGGATGGCTACACCTTC.

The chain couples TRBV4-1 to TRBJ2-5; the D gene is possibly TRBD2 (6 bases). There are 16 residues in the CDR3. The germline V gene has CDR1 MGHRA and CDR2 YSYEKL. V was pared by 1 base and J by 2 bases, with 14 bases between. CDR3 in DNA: TGCGCCAGCAGCCAAGTTCTTAGCGGTCCTCAAGAGACCCAGTACTTC. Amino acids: CASSQVLSGPQETQYF.

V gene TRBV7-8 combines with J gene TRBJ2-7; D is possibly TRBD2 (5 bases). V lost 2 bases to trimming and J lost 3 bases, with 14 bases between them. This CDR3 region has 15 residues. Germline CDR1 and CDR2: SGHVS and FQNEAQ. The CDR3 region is CASSLQRTANYEQYF. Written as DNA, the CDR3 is TGTGCCAGCAGCTTACAAAGGACTGCCAACTACGAGCAGTACTTC.

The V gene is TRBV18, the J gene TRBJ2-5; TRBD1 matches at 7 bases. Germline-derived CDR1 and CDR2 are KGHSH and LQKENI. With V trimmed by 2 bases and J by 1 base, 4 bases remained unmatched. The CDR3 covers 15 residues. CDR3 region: CASSPGTASQETQYF. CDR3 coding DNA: TGTGCCAGCTCACCAGGGACAGCGAGCCAAGAGACCCAGTACTTC.

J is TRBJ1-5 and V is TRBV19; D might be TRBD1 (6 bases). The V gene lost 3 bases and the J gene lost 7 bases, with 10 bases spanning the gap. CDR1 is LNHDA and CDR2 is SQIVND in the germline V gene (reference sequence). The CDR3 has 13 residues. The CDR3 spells CASSMTGNQPQHF. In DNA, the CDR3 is TGTGCCAGTAGTATGACAGGAAACCAGCCCCAGCATTTT.

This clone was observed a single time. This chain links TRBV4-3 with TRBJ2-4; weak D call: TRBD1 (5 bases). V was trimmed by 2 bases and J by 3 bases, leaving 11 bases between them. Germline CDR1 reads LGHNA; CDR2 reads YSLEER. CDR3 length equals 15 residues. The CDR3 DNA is TGCGCCAGCAGCCAATCTTCGACAGTCAAAAACATTCAGTACTTC. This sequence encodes CASSQSSTVKNIQYF.

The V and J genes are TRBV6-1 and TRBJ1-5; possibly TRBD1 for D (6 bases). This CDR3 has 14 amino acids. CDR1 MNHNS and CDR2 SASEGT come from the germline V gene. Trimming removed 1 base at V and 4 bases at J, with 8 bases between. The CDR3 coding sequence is TGTGCCAGCAGTGAAGGGACAGTAAATCAGCCCCAGCATTTT. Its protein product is CASSEGTVNQPQHF.

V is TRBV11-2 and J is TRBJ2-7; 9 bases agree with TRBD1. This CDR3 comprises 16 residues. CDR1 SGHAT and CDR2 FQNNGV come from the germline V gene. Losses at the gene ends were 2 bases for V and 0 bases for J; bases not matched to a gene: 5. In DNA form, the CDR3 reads TGTGCCAGCAGCTTAAACAGGGGGCTAGCCTCCTACGAGCAGTACTTC. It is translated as CASSLNRGLASYEQYF.

Here the CDR3 reads CASSLSGGNNTGELFF. In nucleotides, the CDR3 is TGTGCCAGCAGCTTGTCAGGGGGCAATAACACCGGGGAGCTGTTTTTT. The chain uses TRBV5-4 and TRBJ2-2; TRBD1 agrees at 8 bases. The length of the CDR3 is 16 residues. V was clipped by 1 base and J by 2 bases; unmatched bases: 4. Germline V CDR1 and CDR2: SGHNT, YYREEE (reference sequence).

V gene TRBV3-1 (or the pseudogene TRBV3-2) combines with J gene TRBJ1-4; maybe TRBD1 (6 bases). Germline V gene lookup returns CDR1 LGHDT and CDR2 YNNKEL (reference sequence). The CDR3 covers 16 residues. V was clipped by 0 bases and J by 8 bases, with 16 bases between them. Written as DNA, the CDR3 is TGTGCCAGCAGCCAAGACTATGACAGGATGGGGGAAAAACTGTTTTTT. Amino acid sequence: CASSQDYDRMGEKLFF.

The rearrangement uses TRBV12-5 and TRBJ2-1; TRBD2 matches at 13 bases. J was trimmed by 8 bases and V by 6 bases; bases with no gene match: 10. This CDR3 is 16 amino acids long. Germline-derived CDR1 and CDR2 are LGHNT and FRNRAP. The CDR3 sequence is CASGKGTSGGADEQFF. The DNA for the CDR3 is TGTGCTAGTGGCAAAGGTACTAGCGGGGGGGCAGATGAGCAGTTCTTC. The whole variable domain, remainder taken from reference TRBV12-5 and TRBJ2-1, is DARVTQTPRHKVTEMGQEVTMRCQPILGHNTVFWYRQTMMQGLELLAYFRNRAPLDDSGMPKDRFSAEMPDATLATLKIQPSEPRDSAVYFCASGKGTSGGADEQFFGPGTRLTVL.

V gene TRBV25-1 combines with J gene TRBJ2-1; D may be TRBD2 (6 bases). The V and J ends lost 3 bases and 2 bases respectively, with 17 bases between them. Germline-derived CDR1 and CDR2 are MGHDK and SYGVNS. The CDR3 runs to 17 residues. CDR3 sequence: CASSDPPGRGTYNEQFF. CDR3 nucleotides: TGTGCCAGCAGTGACCCCCCAGGGCGGGGTACCTACAATGAGCAGTTCTTC.

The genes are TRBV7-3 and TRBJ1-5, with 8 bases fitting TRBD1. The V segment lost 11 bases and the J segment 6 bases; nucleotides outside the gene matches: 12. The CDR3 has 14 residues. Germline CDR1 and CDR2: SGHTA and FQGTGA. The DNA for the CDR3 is TGTGCCCGTTCTGGCAGGGGGCTCGGTCAGCCCCAGCATTTT. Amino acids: CARSGRGLGQPQHF.

The CDR3 region has the DNA TGTGCCAGCAGCCAAGAAACAGGAGCATCTGGAAACACCATATATTTT. Translation: CASSQETGASGNTIYF. The chain joins TRBV4-2 to TRBJ1-3, with D perhaps TRBD1 (5 bases). Germline assignment: CDR1 LGHNA and CDR2 YNFKEQ. Trimming stripped 0 bases from V and 1 base from J, with 10 bases between. The CDR3 is made up of 16 amino acids.